This T cell receptor (beta chain) was captured by sequencing in a study of T cell repertoires in cytomegalovirus infection. The germline V gene encodes CDR1 LNHDA and CDR2 SQIVND (reference sequence). The CDR3 is 12 residues long. V lost 5 bases and J lost 8, with 12 bases in between. This clonotype has a handful of counts. The target antigen is unknown. TCRdb passed the reads through MiXCR, listing each CDR3 protein once. This sample has approximately 280,000 distinct CDR3 sequences, with around 20% found just once. The source is a human donor in good health (CMV status not recorded). Some clones in this sample may be carry-over from other donors' samples. Sample: cultured PBMCs, taken from culture after CMV antigen stimulation. The rearrangement links TRBV19 to TRBJ1-2; a weak D match, TRBD1 (5 bases). The CDR3 nucleotides read TGTGCCAGTAGTGAACAGGCCGGGGGCTACACCTTC. This gives the protein CASSEQAGGYTF.